This TCR beta chain was found in a study of beta chain features in type 1 diabetes. Findings and caveats of the study: Shorter TCRB CDR3s, moderately but significantly so, marked every one of the four CD4+ subsets in Type 1 diabetes patients. The VDJ junctions of type 1 diabetes patients carried fewer insertions and more deletions.

By way of CD45RO/CCR7/CD25/CD127/CD95/CD27, the CD4+ regulatory, stem cell-like memory, central memory and naive cells were sorted. Sort purity for all populations was recorded as exceeding 98%. Expressed TCRB transcripts were sequenced, since all the RNA that had been isolated was reverse transcribed. Repertoires were generated with immunoSEQ multiplex PCR, while TCRdb's copy carries only in-frame clones and drops some. The data hold about 360,000 clones, with roughly 13% observed a single time. Per the germline V gene, CDR1 is MNHEY and CDR2 is SVGAGI. The CDR3 is made up of 11 amino acids. This clone has only a few counts. Its antigen is undetermined. Its ends do not fully match the called genes, so a read error is possible.

Sequencing was done on a sample of naive CD4+ T cells from blood. The receptor comes from a woman under 30 with type 1 diabetes. This chain joins TRBV6-5 and TRBJ2-1, with D possibly being TRBD2 (5 bases). Here the CDR3 reads CASSTPGSVVF. The DNA for the CDR3 is TGTGCCAGCAGTACGCCGGGTAGCGTGGTCTTC.